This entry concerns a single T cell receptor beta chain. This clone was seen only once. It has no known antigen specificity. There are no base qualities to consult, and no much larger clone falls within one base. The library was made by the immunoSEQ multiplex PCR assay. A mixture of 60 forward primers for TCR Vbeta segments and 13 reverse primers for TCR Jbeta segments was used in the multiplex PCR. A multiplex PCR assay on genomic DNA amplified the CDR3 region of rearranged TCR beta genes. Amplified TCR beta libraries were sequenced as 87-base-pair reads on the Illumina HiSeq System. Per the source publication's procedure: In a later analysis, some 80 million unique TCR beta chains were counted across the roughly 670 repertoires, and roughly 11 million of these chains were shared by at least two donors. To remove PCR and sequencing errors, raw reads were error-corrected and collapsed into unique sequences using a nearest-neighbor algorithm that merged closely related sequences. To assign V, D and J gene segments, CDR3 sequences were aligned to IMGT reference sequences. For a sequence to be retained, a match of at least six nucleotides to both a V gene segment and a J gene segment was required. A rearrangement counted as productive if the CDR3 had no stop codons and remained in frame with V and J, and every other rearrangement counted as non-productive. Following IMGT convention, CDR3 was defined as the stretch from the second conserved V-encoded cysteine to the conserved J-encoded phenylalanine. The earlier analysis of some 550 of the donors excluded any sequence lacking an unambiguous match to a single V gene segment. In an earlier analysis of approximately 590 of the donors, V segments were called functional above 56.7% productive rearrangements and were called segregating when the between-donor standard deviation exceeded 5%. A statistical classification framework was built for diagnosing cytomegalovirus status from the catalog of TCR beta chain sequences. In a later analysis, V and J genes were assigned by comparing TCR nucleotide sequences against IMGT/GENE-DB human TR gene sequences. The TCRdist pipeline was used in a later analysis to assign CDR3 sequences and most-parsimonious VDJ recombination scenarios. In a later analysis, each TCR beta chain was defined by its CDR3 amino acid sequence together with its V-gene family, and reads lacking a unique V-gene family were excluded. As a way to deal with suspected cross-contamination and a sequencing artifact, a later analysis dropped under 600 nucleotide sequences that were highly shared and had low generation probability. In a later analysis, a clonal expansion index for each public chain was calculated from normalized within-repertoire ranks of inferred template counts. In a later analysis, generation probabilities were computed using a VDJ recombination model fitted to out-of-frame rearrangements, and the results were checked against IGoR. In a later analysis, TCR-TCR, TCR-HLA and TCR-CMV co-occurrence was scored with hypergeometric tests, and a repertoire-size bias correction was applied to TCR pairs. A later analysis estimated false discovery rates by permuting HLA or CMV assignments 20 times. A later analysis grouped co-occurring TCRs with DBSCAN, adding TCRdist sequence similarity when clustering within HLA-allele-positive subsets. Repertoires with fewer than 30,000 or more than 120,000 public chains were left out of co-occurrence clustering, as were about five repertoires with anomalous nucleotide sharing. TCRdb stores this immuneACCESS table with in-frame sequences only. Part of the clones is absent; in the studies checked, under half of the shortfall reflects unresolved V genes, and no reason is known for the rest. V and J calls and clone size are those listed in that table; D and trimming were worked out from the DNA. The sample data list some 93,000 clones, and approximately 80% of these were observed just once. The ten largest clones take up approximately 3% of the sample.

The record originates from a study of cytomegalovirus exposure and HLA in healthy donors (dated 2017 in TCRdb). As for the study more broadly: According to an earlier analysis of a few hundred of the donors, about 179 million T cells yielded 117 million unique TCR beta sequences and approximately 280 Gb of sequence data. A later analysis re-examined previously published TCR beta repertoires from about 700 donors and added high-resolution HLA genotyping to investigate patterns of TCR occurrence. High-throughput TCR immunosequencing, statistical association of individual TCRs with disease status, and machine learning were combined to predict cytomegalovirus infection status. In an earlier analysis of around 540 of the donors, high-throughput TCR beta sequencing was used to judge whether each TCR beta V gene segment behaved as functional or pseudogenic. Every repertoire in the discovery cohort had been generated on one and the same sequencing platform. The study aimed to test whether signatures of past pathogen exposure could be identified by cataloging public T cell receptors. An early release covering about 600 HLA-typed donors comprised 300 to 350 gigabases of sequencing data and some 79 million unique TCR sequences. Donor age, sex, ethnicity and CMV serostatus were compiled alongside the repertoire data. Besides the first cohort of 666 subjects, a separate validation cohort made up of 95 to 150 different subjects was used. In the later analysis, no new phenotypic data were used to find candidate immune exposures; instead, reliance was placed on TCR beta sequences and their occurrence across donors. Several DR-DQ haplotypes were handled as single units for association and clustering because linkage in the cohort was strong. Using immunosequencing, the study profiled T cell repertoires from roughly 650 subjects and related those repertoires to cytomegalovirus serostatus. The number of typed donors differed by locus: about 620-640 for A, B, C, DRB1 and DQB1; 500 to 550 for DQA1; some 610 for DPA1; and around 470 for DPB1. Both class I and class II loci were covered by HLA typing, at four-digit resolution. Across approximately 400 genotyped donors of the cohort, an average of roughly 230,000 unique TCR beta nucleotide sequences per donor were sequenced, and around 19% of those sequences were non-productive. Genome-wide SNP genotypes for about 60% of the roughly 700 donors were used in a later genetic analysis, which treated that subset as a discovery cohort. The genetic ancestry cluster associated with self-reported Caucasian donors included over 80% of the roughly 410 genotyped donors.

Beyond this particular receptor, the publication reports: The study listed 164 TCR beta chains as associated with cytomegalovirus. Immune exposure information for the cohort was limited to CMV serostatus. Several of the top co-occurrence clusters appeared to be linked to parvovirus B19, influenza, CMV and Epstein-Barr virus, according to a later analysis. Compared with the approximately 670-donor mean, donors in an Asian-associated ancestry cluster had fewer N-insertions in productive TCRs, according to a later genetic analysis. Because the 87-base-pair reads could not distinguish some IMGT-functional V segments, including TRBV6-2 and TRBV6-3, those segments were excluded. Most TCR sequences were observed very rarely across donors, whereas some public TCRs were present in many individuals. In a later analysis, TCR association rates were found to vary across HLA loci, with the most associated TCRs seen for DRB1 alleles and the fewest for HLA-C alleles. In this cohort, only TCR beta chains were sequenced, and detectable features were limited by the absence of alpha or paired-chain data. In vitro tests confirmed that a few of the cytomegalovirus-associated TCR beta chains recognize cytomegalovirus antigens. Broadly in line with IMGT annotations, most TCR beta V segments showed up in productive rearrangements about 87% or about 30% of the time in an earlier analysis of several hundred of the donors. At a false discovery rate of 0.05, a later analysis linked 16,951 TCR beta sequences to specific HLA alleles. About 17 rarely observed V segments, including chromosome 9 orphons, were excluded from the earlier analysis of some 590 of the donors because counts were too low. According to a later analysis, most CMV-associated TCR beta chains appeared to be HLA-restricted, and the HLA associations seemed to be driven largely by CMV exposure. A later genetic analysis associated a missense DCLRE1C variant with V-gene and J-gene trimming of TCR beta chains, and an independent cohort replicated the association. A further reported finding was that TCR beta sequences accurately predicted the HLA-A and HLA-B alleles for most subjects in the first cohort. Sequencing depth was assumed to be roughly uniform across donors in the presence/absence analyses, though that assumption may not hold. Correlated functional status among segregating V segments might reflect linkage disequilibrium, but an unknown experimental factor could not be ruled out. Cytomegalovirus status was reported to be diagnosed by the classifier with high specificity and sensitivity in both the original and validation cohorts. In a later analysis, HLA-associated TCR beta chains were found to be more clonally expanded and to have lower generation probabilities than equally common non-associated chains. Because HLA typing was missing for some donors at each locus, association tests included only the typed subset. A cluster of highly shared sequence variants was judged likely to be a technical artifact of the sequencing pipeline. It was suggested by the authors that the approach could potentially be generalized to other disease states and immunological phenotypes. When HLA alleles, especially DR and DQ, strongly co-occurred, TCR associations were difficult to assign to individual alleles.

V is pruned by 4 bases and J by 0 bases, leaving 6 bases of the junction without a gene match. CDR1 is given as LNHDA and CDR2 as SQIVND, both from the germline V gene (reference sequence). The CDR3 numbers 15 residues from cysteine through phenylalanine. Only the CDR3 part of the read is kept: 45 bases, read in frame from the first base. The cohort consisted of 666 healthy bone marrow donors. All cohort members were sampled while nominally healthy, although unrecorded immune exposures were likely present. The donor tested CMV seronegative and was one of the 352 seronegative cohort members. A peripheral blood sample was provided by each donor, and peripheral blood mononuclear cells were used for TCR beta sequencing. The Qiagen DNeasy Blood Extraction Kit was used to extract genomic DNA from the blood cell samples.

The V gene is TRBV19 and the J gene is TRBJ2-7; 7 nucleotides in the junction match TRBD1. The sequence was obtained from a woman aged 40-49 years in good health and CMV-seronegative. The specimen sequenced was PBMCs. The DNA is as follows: TGTGCCAGTAGTACCCGGGACAGCAGCTCCTACGAGCAGTACTTC. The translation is CASSTRDSSSYEQYF.